What follows is one T cell receptor beta chain and its context. The antigen is undetermined. RNA, at about 0.45 to 1 ug, was reverse transcribed with random hexamers. MiXCR, run by TCRdb on the immunoSEQ multiplex PCR reads, gives a single entry per CDR3 protein. This sample has around 170,000 distinct CDR3 sequences, with 95% found just once. Per germline, CDR1 LNHNV and CDR2 YYDKDF (reference sequence). Trimming left V 5 bases short and J 0 bases short, with 16 bases between. The CDR3 spans 17 residues. Negative isolation yielded CD4+ and CD8+ T cells, and FACS enriched TEMRA cells. These data come from a study of CD8 T cells in Susac syndrome. Points from the study as a whole: In its TCR sequencing and HLA analysis, the study acknowledged that the number of individuals was relatively small.

The TCR sequence derives from a human donor with Susac syndrome. The sequencing input was CD8+ T cells from PBMCs. The rearrangement links TRBV15 to TRBJ2-2; weak D call: TRBD1 (5 bases). CDR3 nucleotides: TGTGCCACCAGCGGGGAACAGGAGATCGCGAACACCGGGGAGCTGTTTTTT. This translates into CATSGEQEIANTGELFF.